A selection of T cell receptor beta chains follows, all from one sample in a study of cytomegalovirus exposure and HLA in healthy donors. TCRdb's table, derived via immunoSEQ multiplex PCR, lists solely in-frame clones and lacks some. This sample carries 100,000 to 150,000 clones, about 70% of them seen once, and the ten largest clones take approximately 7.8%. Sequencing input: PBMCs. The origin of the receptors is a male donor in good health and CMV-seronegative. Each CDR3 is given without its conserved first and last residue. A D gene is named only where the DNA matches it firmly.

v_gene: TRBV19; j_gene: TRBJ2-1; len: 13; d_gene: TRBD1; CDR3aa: ASSPDRSSYNEQF
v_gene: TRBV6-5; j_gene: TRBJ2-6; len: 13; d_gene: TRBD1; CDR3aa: ASSLTGLGANVLT
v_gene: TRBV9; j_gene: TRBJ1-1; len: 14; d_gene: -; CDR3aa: ASSVQGTRGETEAF
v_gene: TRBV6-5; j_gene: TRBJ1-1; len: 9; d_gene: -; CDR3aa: ASIMNTEAF
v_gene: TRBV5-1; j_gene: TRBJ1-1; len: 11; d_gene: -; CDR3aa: ASSLARGQEAF
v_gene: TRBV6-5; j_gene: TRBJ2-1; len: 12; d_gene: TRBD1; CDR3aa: ASSYLGRDRGQF
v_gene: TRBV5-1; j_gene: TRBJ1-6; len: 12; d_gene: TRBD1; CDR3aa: ASSRDSSNSPLH
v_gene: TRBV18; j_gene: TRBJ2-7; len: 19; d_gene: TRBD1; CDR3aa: ASSPAGQGPLFIGTSYEQY
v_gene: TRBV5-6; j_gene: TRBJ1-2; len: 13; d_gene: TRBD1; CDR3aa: ASSPMDRTHIGYT
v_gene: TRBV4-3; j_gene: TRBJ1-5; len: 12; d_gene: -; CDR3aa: ASSQDRGHQPQH
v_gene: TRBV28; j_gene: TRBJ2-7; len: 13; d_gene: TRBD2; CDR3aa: ASGLAGGPWHEQY
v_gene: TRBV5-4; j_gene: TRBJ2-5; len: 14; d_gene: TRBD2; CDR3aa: ASSLAGASGVETQY
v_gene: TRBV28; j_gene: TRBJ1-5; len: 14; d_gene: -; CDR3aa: ASSSLGQGSNQPQH
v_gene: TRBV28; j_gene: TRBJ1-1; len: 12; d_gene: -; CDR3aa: ASSLSGMNTEAF
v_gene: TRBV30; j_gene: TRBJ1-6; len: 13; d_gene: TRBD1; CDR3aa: AWSRGVTGDSPLH
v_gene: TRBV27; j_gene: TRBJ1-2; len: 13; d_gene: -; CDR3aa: ASRRFTAGDYGYT
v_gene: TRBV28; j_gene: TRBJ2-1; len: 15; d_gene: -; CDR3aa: ASASMRGRISNNEQF
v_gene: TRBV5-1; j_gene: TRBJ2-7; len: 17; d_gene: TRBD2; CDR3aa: ASSSERGSLGGSPYEQY
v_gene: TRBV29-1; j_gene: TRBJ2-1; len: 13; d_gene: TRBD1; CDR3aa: SVEGRTGGYNEQF
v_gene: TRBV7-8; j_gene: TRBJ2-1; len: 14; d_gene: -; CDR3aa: ASSLVRGQNYNEQF
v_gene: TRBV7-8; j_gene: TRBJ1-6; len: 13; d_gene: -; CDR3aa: ASSLALGRGSPLH
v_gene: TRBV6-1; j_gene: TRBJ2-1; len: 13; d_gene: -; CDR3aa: ASSEAARSYNEQF
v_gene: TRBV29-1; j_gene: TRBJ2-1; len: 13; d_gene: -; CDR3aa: SVGVSGGSYNEQF
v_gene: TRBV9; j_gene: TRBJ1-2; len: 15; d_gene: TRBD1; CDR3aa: ASSVASESDRGNGYT
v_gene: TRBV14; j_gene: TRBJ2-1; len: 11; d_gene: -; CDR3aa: ASSQFRANEQF
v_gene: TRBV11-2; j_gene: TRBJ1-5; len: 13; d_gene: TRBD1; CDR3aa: ASSKGARGNQPQH
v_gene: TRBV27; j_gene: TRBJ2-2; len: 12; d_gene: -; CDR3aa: ASSVTQGSGELF
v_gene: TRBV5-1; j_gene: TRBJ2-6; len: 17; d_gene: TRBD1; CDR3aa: ASSPGQGARSSGANVLT
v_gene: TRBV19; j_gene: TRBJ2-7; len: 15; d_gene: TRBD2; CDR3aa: ASSITRSGNLFYEQY
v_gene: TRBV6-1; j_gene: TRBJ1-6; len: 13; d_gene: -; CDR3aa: ASRDFTGFNSPLH
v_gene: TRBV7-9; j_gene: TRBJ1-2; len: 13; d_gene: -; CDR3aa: ASSLGKAGAVGYT
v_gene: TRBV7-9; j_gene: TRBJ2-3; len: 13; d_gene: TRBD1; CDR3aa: ASESPGQGTDTQY
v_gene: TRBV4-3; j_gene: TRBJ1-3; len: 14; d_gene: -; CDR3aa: ASSQDDPRSGNTIY
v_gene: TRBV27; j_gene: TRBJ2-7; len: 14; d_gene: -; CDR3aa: ASSLSAGRSSYEQY
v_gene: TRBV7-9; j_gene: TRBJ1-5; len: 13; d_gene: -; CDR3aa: ASSLDGRLLEPQH
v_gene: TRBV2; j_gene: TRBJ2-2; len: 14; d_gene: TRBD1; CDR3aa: ASSEEGTGATGELF
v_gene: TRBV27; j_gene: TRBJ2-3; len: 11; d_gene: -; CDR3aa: ASSLRYTDTQY
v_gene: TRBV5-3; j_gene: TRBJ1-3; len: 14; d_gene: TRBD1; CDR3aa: ARSNTGGPTGNTIY
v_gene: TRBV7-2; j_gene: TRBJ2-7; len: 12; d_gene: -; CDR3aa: ASSFVQDHYEQY
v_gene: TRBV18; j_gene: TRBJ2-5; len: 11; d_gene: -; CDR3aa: ASSRSGRETQY
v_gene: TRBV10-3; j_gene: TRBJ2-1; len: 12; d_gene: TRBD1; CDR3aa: AILGQGAWNEQF
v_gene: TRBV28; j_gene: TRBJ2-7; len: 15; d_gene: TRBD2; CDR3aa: ASSLSTSGRTPYEQY
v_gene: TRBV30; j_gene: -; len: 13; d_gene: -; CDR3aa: AWSVDRTPTYEQY
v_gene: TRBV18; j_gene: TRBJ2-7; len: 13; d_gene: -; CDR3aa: ASSPWQTNDYEQY
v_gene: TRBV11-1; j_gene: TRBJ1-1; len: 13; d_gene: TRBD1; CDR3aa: ASSSQGELNTEAF
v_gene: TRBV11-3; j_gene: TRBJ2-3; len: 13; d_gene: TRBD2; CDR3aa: ASSIRAGGRDTQY
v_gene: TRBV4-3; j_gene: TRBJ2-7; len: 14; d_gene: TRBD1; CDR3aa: ASSQDRGQGAYEQY
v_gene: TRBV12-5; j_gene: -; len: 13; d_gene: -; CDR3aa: ASGLGRGGIYEQY
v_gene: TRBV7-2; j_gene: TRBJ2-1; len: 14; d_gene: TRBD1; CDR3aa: ASSPLTLQGANEQF
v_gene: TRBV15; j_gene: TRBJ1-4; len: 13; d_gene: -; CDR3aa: ATSQAGQRVEKLF
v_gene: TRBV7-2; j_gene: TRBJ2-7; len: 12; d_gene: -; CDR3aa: ASSLADRTYEQY
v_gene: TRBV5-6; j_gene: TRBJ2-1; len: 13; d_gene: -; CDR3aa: ASSLNNGGYNEQF